Below, 22 T cell receptor beta chains from the same sample are listed, as sequenced in a study of CD8 T cells in ankylosing spondylitis. Findings and limits, study-wide: Characteristic of ankylosing spondylitis blood, it appeared, was a TCR beta motif comprising about eight highly homologous variants.

A single record per CDR3 protein comes from TCRdb applying MiXCR to the 5' RACE reads. This table holds more than 300,000 distinct CDR3 sequences, around 7.6% found once. Antigen specificity for these receptors is unknown. The sequenced sample was blood, either unsorted or a sorted T cell fraction (not recorded which). The receptors stem from a male donor with ankylosing spondylitis.

This clonotype was recorded a few times. The chain combines TRBV7-9 with TRBJ2-7; possibly TRBD1 for D (6 bases). CDR1 is SEHNR and CDR2 is FQNEAQ in the germline V gene (reference sequence). Trimming cost V 5 bases and J 1 base, with 12 bases left between them. The CDR3 is made up of 14 amino acids. The DNA for the CDR3 is TGTGCCAGCAGCGGGGACACGAGATCCTACGAGCAGTACTTC. Translated, it gives CASSGDTRSYEQYF.

The gene calls are TRBV5-1 and TRBJ2-2, with D possibly being TRBD1 or TRBD2 (5 bases each). Trimming took off 4 bases at V and 6 bases at J, with 19 bases between the two ends. The CDR3 contains 16 residues. Germline CDR1 is SGHRS and CDR2 is YFSETQ. The CDR3 spells CASSRDRSDHSGELFF. The CDR3 region has the DNA TGCGCCAGCAGCAGGGACCGTTCAGACCACTCCGGGGAGCTGTTTTTT. Complete variable domain (other parts from reference TRBV5-1 and TRBJ2-2): KAGVTQTPRYLIKTRGQQVTLSCSPISGHRSVSWYQQTPGQGLQFLFEYFSETQRNKGNFPGRFSGRQFSNSRSEMNVSTLELGDSALYLCASSRDRSDHSGELFFGEGSRLTVL.

At least ten counts were recorded for this clonotype. V gene TRBV29-1 combines with J gene TRBJ1-4, with 8 positions matching TRBD1. The V gene's germline CDR1 is SQVTM and CDR2 ANQGSEA. The CDR3 loop spans 13 amino acids. After removal of 5 bases from V and 11 bases from J, the junction contained 10 bases not matched to a gene. The CDR3 spells CSVLDRGWVKLFF. As DNA, the CDR3 is TGCAGCGTTCTTGACAGGGGTTGGGTGAAACTGTTTTTT.

This clonotype was detected many times. This sequence joins TRBV3-1 and TRBJ1-5; a weak D match, TRBD1 (5 bases). There are 13 residues in the CDR3. CDR1 LGHDT and CDR2 YNNKEL come from the germline V gene (reference sequence). Between the trimmed V and J ends, which lost 4 bases and 3 bases, there was a span of 7 bases. The CDR3 region is CASSRDVNQPQHF. For the CDR3, the DNA is TGTGCCAGCAGCCGGGACGTCAATCAGCCCCAGCATTTT.

This rearrangement joins TRBV5-1 to TRBJ2-3, with 11 nucleotides matching TRBD1. CDR1 and CDR2 from the germline V gene are SGHRS and YFSETQ. After removal of 9 bases from V and 5 bases from J, the junction contained 8 bases not matched to a gene. The length of the CDR3 is 14 residues. CDR3 bases: TGCGCCACCGAGGACAGGGGGCGGGTAGATACGCAGTATTTT. This encodes CATEDRGRVDTQYF.

In its sample, this clonotype was seen a few times. The gene calls are TRBV7-3 and TRBJ2-3, with 10 bases lining up with TRBD2. With V trimmed by 5 bases and J by 1 base, 6 bases remained unmatched. The CDR3 covers 16 residues. Germline V gene sequence: CDR1 SGHTA, CDR2 FQGTGA. CDR3 in DNA: TGTGCCAGCAGCAACCCCGGGACTAGCGGCACAGATACGCAGTATTTT. It yields the protein CASSNPGTSGTDTQYF.

This clonotype was detected only a few times. This chain links TRBV4-2 with TRBJ1-1; D is undetermined. V was pared by 3 bases and J by 3 bases, with 11 bases between. The CDR3 runs 14 residues. CDR1 is LGHNA and CDR2 is YNFKEQ in the germline V gene. The CDR3 is CASSQARSDTEAFF. As DNA, the CDR3 is TGTGCCAGCAGCCAGGCCAGATCGGACACTGAAGCTTTCTTT.

This clonotype was observed many times. V is TRBV28 and J is TRBJ1-5; D gene uncertain. Trimming took off 7 bases at V and 9 bases at J, with 22 bases between the two ends. CDR3 length: 15 residues. Germline V gene data show CDR1 as MDHEN and CDR2 as SYDVKM. The CDR3 DNA reads TGTGCCAGCACCCCACCCCCCGGCGGTTATCGGCCCCAGCATTTT. Translated: CASTPPPGGYRPQHF.

In its sample, this clonotype was seen many times. The V and J genes are TRBV6-2 or TRBV6-3 and TRBJ2-1; 11 nucleotides align to TRBD2. Trimming removed 6 bases from V and 6 bases from J; junction bases left unmatched: 13. Looked up from germline, CDR1 is MNHEY and CDR2 is SVGEGT. The CDR3 covers 17 residues. CDR3: CASSLPRMGLAVNEQFF. Here the CDR3 DNA reads TGTGCCAGCAGCCTTCCACGTATGGGACTAGCGGTCAATGAGCAGTTCTTC.

This clonotype was detected a few times. The genes are TRBV29-1 and TRBJ2-1; D is uncertain. The CDR3 consists of 11 residues. In germline, CDR1 is SQVTM, CDR2 ANQGSEA. With 2 bases removed from V and 9 bases from J, the gap between germline ends came to 8 bases. The CDR3 reads CSVESGVEQFF. CDR3 nucleotide sequence: TGCAGCGTTGAATCTGGAGTTGAGCAGTTCTTC.

The V and J genes are TRBV5-5 and TRBJ1-1, with D hard to call. Germline loops: CDR1 SGHKS, CDR2 YYEKEE (reference sequence). V was shortened by 4 bases and J by 0 bases, with 16 bases between the two germline ends. This CDR3 region has 16 residues. This chain's CDR3 is CASSRHERLMNTEAFF. CDR3 DNA: TGTGCCAGCAGCCGCCACGAGAGGCTCATGAACACTGAAGCTTTCTTT.

The rearrangement uses TRBV7-9 and TRBJ1-3; D call uncertain. This CDR3 spans 16 amino acids. The V end lost 1 base, the J end lost 0 bases, and 10 bases lay between the germline ends. The germline V gene has CDR1 SEHNR and CDR2 FQNEAQ (reference sequence). The CDR3 is CASSLVGSYSGNTIYF. Written as DNA, the CDR3 is TGTGCCAGCAGCTTAGTAGGCAGCTACTCTGGAAACACCATATATTTT. Looking up the rest from reference TRBV7-9 and TRBJ1-3 gives the full variable domain: DTGVSQNPRHKITKRGQNVTFRCDPISEHNRLYWYRQTLGQGPEFLTYFQNEAQLEKSRLLSDRFSAERPKGSFSTLEIQRTEQGDSAMYLCASSLVGSYSGNTIYFGEGSWLTVV.

CDR3 sequence reads: CASSLPRSYYNEQFF. The CDR3 region has the DNA TGCGCCAGCAGCTTGCCCCGGAGTTACTACAATGAGCAGTTCTTC. V usage is TRBV5-1 and J usage is TRBJ2-1; D not resolved. V dropped 1 base and J dropped 3 bases, with 11 bases sitting between them. The CDR3 contains 15 residues. Germline V gene data show CDR1 as SGHRS and CDR2 as YFSETQ.

The chain carries TRBV20-1 and TRBJ2-7, with TRBD2 identical over 13 bases. The CDR3 is 15 residues long. The V and J ends lost 6 bases and 2 bases, in that order; junction bases with no gene match: 7. Germline loops: CDR1 DFQATT, CDR2 SNEGSKA (reference sequence). Here the CDR3 DNA reads TGCAGTGCACACGGACTAGCGGGAGTCCCCTACGAGCAGTACTTC. Amino acid sequence: CSAHGLAGVPYEQYF.

The J gene is TRBJ2-3, the V gene TRBV20-1; 13 bases agree with TRBD2. Losses at the gene ends were 6 bases for V and 2 bases for J; bases not matched to a gene: 2. The V gene's germline CDR1 is DFQATT and CDR2 SNEGSKA (reference sequence). The CDR3 length is 14 residues. Here the CDR3 reads CSAGTSGNTDTQYF. CDR3 nucleotide sequence: TGCAGTGCGGGGACTAGCGGGAACACAGATACGCAGTATTTT.

This sequence joins TRBV29-1 and TRBJ2-7, with a weak D call TRBD2 (6 bases). The CDR3 is made up of 14 amino acids. V lost 8 bases and J 5 bases, leaving 22 bases between the germline ends. CDR1 is SQVTM and CDR2 is ANQGSEA in the germline V gene. The CDR3 DNA sequence: TGCAGCTACCGGGACTCCCACCCTCGGGACGAGCAGTACTTC. It yields the protein CSYRDSHPRDEQYF.

The genes are TRBV28 and TRBJ2-5, with 9 bases identical to TRBD1. Germline V gene data show CDR1 as MDHEN and CDR2 as SYDVKM. The CDR3 is 18 amino acids. J lost 5 bases, V lost 2 bases, and 15 bases had no gene match. This CDR3 reads CASSLGLSDRGRSETQYF. The CDR3 DNA is TGTGCCAGCAGTTTAGGACTCTCAGACAGGGGGAGGTCGGAGACCCAGTACTTC.

V gene TRBV2 combines with J gene TRBJ2-2; unclear D gene. V was shortened by 8 bases and J by 8 bases, with 12 bases between the two germline ends. In germline, CDR1 is SNHLY, CDR2 FYNNEI. The CDR3 is 12 amino acids. The chain's CDR3 is CASDPLSGELFF. CDR3 sequence (DNA): TGTGCCAGCGACCCTCTATCGGGGGAGCTGTTTTTT.

The chain couples TRBV18 to TRBJ2-7, with 11 bases aligning to TRBD1. Losses at the gene ends were 5 bases for V and 1 base for J; bases not matched to a gene: 7. This CDR3 is built from 16 residues. CDR1 is KGHSH, CDR2 LQKENI, per germline. The CDR3 region is CASSANRDRGSYEQYF. The CDR3 DNA reads as TGTGCCAGCTCAGCCAACCGGGACAGGGGGTCCTACGAGCAGTACTTC.

The chain has TRBV20-1 and TRBJ2-5; the D is unclear. V gave up 0 bases and J gave up 2 bases, with 13 bases separating them. In germline, CDR1 is DFQATT, CDR2 SNEGSKA (reference sequence). This CDR3 spans 15 amino acids. In DNA, the CDR3 is TGCAGTGCTAGAGATCCCGTACCTGAGCAAGAGACCCAGTACTTC. Amino acids: CSARDPVPEQETQYF.

This chain joins TRBV7-2 and TRBJ1-6; D is ambiguous. Trimming cost V 4 bases and J 10 bases, with 20 bases left between them. This CDR3 region has 16 residues. Germline V gene data show CDR1 as SGHTA and CDR2 as FQGNSA. CDR3 nucleotides: TGTGCCAGCAGCTCCCGGGTCGCACTGGAGGTATCACCCCTCCACTTT. Residues: CASSSRVALEVSPLHF.

The table lists this clonotype with a few counts. This chain connects TRBV11-2 to TRBJ2-1; 15 nucleotides line up with TRBD2. V was pared by 5 bases and J by 7 bases, with 12 bases of the junction left unmatched. This CDR3 comprises 18 residues. Germline assignment: CDR1 SGHAT and CDR2 FQNNGV. The CDR3 DNA reads TGTGCCAGCAGCCTCAATCCTACGGGACTAGCGGGAGGAAATGAGCAGTTCTTC. It codes for CASSLNPTGLAGGNEQFF.